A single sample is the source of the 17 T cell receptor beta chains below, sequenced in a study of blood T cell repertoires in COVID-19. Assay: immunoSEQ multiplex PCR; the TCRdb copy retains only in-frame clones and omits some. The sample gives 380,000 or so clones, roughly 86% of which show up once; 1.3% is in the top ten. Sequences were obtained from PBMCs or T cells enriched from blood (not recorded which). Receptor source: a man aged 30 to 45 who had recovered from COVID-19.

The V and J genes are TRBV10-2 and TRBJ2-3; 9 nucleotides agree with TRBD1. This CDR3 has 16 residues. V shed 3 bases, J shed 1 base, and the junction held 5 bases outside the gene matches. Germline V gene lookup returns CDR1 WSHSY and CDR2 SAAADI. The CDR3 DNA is TGCGCCAGCAGTGATCGGTGGGACAGGGGCACAGATACGCAGTATTTT. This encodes CASSDRWDRGTDTQYF.

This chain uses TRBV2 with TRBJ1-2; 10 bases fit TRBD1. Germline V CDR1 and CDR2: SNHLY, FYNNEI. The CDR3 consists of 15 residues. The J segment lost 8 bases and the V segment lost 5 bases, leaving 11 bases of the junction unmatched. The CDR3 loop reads CASSLSTGTGEGYTF. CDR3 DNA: TGTGCCAGCAGTCTGAGCACCGGGACAGGGGAAGGCTACACCTTC.

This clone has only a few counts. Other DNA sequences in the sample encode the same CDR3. CDR3 region: CASRSRQDSGNTIYF. CDR3 bases: TGTGCCAGTAGATCGCGACAGGACTCTGGAAACACCATATATTTT. The rearrangement links TRBV19 to TRBJ1-3; D might be TRBD1 (6 bases). The V end was cut by 6 bases, the J end by 0 bases, with 12 bases between. The CDR3 runs to 15 residues. Germline V gives CDR1 LNHDA, CDR2 SQIVND (reference sequence).

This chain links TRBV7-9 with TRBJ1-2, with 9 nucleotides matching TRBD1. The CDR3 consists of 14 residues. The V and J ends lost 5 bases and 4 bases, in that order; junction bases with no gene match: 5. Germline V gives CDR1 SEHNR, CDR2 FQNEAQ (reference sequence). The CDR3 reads CASSPGTGIYGYTF. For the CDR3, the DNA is TGTGCCAGCAGCCCCGGGACAGGGATCTATGGCTACACCTTC.

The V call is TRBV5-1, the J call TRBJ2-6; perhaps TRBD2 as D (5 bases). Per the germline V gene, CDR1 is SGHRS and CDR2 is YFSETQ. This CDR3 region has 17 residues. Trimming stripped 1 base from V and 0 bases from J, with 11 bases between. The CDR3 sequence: CASSLLVTSSGANVLTF. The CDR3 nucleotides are TGCGCCAGCAGCTTGCTAGTAACTAGCTCTGGGGCCAACGTCCTGACTTTC.

CDR3 DNA sequence: TGTGCCAGCAGCTTGGCAGGGAGGGCTTTCTTT. Encoded protein: CASSLAGRAFF. V usage is TRBV5-4 and J usage is TRBJ1-1; maybe TRBD1 (5 bases). This CDR3 region has 11 residues. The germline gives CDR1 SGHNT, CDR2 YYREEE (reference sequence). V lost 0 bases to trimming and J lost 11 bases, with 8 bases between them.

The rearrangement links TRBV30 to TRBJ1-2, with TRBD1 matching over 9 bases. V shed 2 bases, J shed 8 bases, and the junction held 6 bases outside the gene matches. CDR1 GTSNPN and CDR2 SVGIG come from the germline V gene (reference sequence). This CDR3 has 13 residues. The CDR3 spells CAWSPGQGTGYTF. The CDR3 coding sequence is TGTGCCTGGAGTCCTGGACAGGGGACCGGCTACACCTTC.

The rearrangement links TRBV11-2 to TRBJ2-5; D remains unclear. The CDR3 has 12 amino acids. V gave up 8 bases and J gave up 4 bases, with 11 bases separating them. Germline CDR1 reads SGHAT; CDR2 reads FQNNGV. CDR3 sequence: CASGYSGETQYF. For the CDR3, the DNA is TGTGCCAGCGGTTATTCGGGAGAGACCCAGTACTTC.

Here the CDR3 DNA reads TGCGCCAGCAGCCCCAGGGGTGGGGAGCTGTTTTTT. It encodes CASSPRGGELFF. The V call is TRBV5-1, the J call TRBJ2-2, with a tentative D call TRBD1 (6 bases). The CDR3 consists of 12 residues. V lost 4 bases to trimming and J lost 8 bases, with 9 bases between them. Germline V lookup: CDR1 SGHRS, CDR2 YFSETQ.

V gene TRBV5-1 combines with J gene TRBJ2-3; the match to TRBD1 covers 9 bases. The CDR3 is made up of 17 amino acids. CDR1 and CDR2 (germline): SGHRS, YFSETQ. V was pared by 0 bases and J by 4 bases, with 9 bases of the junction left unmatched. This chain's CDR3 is CASSLGGTGFSSDTQYF. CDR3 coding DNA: TGCGCCAGCAGCTTGGGGGGGACAGGGTTCTCCTCAGATACGCAGTATTTT.

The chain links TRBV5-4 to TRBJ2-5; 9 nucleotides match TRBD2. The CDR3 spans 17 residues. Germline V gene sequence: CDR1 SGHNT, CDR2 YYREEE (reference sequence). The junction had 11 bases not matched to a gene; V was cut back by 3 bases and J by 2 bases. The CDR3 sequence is CASSSQVAGVTQETQYF. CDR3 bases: TGTGCCAGCAGCTCCCAAGTAGCGGGGGTCACTCAAGAGACCCAGTACTTC.

The CDR3 loop reads CASSLGGLYEQYF. CDR3 DNA: TGTGCCAGCAGCTTAGGAGGACTCTACGAGCAGTACTTC. V is TRBV7-2 and J is TRBJ2-7, with D perhaps matching TRBD2 (5 bases). Germline-derived CDR1 and CDR2 are SGHTA and FQGNSA. The CDR3 has 13 residues. V lost 1 base and J 3 bases, leaving 7 bases between the germline ends.

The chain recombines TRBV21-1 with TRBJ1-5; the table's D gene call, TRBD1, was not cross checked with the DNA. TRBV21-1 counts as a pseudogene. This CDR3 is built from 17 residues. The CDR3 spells CASSKMTRGGSNQPQHF. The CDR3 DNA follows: TGTGCCAGCAGCAAAATGACGAGAGGGGGCAGCAATCAGCCCCAGCATTTT.

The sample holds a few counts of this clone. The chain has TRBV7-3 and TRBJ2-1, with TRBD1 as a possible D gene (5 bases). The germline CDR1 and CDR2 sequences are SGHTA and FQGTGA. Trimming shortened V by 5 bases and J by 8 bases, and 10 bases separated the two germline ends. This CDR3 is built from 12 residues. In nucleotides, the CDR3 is TGTGCCAGCAGCCATCCACAGGATGAGCAGTTCTTC. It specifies CASSHPQDEQFF.

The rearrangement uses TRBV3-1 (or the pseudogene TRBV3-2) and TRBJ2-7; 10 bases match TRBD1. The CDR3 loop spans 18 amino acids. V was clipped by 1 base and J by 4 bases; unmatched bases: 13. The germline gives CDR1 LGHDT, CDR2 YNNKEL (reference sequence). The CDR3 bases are TGTGCCAGCAGCCAAGGCCTGTCATCCGGGACAGGGGTTTACGAGCAGTACTTC. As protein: CASSQGLSSGTGVYEQYF.

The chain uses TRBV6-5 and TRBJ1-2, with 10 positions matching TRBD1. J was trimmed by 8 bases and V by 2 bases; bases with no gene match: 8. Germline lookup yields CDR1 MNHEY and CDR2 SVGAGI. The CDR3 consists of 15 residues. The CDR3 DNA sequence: TGTGCCAGCAGTTACGGGGGACAGGGGAAGAGGGGCTACACCTTC. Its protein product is CASSYGGQGKRGYTF.

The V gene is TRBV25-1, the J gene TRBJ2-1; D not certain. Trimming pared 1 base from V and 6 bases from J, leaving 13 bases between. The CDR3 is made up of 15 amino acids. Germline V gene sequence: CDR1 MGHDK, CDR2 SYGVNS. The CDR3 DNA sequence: TGTGCCAGCAGTGAATTTTCTGGGCCCAGCAATGAGCAGTTCTTC. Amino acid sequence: CASSEFSGPSNEQFF.